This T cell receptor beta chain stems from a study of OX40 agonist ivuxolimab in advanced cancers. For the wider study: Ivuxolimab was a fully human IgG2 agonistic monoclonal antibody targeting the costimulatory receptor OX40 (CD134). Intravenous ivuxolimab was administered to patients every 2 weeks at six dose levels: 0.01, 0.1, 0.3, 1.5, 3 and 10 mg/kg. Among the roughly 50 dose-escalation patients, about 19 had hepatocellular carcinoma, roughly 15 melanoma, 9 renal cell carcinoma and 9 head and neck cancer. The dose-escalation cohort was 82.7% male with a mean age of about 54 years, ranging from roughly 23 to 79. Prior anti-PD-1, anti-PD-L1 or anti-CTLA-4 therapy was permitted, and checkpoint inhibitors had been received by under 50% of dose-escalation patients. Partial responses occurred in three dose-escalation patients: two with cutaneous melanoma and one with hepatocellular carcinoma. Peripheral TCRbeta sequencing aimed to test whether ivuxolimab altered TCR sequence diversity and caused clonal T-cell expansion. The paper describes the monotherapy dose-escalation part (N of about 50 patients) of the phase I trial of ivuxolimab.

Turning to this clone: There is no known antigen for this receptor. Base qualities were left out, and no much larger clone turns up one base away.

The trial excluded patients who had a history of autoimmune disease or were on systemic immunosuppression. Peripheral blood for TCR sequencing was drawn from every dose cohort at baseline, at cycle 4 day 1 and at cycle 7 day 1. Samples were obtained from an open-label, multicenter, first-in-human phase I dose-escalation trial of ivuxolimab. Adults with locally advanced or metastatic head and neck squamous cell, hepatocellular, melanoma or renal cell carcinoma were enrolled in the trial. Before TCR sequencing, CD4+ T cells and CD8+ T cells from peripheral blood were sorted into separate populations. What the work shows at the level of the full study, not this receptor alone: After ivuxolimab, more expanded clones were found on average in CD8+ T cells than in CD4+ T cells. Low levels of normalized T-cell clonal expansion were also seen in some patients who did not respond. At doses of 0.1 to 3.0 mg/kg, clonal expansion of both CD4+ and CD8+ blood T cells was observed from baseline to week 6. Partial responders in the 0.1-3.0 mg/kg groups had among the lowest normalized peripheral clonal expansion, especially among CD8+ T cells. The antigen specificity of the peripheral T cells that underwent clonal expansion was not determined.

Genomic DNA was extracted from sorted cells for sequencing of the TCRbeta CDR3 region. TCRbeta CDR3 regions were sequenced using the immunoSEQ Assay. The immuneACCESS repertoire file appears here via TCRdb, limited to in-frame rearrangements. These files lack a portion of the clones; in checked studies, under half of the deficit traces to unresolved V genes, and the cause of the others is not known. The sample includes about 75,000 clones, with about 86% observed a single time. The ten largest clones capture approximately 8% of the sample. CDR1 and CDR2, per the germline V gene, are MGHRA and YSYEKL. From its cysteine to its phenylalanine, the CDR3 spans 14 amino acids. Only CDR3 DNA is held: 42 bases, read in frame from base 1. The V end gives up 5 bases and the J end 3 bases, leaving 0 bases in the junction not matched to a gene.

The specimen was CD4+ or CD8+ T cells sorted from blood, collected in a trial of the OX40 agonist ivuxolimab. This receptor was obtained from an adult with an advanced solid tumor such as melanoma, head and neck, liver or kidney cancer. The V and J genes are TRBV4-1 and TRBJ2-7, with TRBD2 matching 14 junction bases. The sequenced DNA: TGCGCCAGCAGCGGGACTAGCGGGAGCTACGAGCAGTACTTC. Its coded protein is CASSGTSGSYEQYF.